The following is a TCR beta chain sequence with its context. The CDR3 totals 15 residues. CDR1 is SEHNR, CDR2 FQNEAQ, per germline (reference sequence). The junction had 10 bases not matched to a gene; V was cut back by 5 bases and J by 5 bases. The entry originates in a study of blood T cell repertoires in COVID-19. Turning to the study itself: The United States, Italy and Spain were the sources of the acute and convalescent COVID-19 samples. The analysed material was cDNA or gDNA that came from T cells, B-cell-depleted T cells, or PBMCs.

Source study methods: Amplifying reference gene primers gave estimates of nucleated cell counts. Data came from immunoSEQ multiplex PCR; TCRdb stores just in-frame clones and leaves some out. The V and J calls and clone size were taken over from that table, and D and trimming were inferred from the DNA. The table shows under 95,000 clones, with 80% to 90% occurring only once. This sequence joins TRBV7-9 and TRBJ2-7; 9 bases are a match to TRBD1. The TCR sequence derives from a human donor in a cohort sampled during active COVID-19. The material sequenced was peripheral blood. In nucleotides, the CDR3 is TGTGCCAGCAGCCTACTGGGACAGGGTGTCGACGAGCAGTACTTC. It yields the protein CASSLLGQGVDEQYF.